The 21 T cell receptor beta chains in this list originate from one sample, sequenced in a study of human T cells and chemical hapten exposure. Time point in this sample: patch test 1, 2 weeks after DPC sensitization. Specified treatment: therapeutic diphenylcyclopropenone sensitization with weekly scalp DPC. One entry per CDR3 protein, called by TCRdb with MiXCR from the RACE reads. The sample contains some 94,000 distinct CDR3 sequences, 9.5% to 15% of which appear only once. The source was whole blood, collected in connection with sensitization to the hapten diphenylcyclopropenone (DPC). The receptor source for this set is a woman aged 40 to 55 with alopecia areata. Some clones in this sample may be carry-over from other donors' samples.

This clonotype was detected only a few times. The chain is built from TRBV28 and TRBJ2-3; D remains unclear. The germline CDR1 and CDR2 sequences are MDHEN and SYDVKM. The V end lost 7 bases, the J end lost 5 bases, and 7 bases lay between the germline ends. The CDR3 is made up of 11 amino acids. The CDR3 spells CASIHGDTQYF. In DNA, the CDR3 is TGTGCCAGCATCCACGGAGATACGCAGTATTTT. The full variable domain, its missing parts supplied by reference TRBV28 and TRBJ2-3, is DVKVTQSSRYLVKRTGEKVFLECVQDMDHENMFWYRQDPGLGLRLIYFSYDVKMKEKGDIPEGYSVSREKKERFSLILESASTNQTSMYLCASIHGDTQYFGPGTRLTVL.

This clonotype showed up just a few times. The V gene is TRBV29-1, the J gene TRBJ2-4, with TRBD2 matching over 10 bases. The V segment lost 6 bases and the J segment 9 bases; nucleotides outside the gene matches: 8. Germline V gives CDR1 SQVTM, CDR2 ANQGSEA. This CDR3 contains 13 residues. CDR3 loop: CSVSTSGTAIQYF. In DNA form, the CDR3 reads TGCAGCGTCAGTACTAGCGGGACGGCCATTCAGTACTTC.

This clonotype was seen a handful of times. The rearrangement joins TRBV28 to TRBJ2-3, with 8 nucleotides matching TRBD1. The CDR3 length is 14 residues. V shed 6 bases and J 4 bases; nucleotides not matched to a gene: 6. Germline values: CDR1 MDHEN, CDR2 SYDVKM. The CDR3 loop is CASRTGGNSDTQYF. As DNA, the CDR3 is TGTGCCAGCAGAACAGGGGGGAATTCAGATACGCAGTATTTT.

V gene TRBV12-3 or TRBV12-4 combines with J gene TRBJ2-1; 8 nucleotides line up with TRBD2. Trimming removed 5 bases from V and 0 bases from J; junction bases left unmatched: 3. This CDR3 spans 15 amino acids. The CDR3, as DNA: TGTGCCAGCAGTACCGGGACTAGCTCCTACAATGAGCAGTTCTTC. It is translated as CASSTGTSSYNEQFF.

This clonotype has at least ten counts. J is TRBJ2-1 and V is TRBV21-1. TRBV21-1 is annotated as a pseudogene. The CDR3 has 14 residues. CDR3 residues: CASSKRKGKREQFF. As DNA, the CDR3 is TGTGCCAGCAGCAAAAGAAAAGGGAAGAGAGAGCAGTTCTTC.

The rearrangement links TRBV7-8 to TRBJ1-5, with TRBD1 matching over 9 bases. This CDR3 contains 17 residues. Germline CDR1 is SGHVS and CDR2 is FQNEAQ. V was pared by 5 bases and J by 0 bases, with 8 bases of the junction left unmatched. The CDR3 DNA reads TGTGCCAGCAGCAACCGGGACAGGGTCAATAGCAATCAGCCCCAGCATTTT. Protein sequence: CASSNRDRVNSNQPQHF.

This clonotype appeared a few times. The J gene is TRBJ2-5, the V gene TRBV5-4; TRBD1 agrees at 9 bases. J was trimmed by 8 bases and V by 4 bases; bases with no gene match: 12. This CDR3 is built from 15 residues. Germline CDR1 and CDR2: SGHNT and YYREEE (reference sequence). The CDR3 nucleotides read TGTGCCAGCAGCCCGAGGGACAGGGACAGGTTTACCCAGTACTTC. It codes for CASSPRDRDRFTQYF.

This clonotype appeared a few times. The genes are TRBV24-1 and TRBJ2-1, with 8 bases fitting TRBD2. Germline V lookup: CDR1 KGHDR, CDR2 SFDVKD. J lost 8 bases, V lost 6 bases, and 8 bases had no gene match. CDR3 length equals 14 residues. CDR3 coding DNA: TGTGCCACCAGTCTAAGCGGGAGCGTATATGAGCAGTTCTTC. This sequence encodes CATSLSGSVYEQFF.

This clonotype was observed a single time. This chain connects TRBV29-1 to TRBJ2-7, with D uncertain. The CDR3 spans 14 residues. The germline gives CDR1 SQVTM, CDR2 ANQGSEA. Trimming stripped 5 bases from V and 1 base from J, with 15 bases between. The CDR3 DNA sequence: TGCAGCGTTATTGTGGGCCGACATTCCTACGAGCAGTACTTC. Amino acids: CSVIVGRHSYEQYF.

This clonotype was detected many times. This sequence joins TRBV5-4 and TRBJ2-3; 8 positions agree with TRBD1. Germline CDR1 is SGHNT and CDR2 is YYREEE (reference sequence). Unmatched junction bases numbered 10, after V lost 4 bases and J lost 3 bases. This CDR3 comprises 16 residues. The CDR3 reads CASSPLTGQETDTQYF. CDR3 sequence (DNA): TGTGCCAGCAGCCCGCTAACGGGACAGGAGACAGATACGCAGTATTTT.

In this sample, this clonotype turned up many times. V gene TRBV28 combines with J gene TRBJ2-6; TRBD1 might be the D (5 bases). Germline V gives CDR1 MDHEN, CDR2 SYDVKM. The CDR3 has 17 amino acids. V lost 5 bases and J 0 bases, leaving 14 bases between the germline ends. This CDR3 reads CASSRAGSYSGANVLTF. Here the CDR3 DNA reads TGTGCCAGCAGTCGCGCAGGGTCCTACTCTGGGGCCAACGTCCTGACTTTC.

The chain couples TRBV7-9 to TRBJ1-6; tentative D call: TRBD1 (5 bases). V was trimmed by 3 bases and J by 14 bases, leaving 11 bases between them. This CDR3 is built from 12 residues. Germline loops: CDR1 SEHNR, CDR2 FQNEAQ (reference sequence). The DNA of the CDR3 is TGTGCCAGCAGCTTGGGACGGAGGGCCCTCCACTTT. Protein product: CASSLGRRALHF. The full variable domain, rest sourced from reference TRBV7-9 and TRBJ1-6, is DTGVSQNPRHKITKRGQNVTFRCDPISEHNRLYWYRQTLGQGPEFLTYFQNEAQLEKSRLLSDRFSAERPKGSFSTLEIQRTEQGDSAMYLCASSLGRRALHFGNGTRLTVT.

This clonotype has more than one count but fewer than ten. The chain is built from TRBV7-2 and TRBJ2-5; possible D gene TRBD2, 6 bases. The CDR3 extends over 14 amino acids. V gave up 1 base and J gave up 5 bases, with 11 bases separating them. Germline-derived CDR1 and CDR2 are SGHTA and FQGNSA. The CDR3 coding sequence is TGTGCCAGCAGCTTAGTTGGAGGGAGGGAGACCCAGTACTTC. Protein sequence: CASSLVGGRETQYF.

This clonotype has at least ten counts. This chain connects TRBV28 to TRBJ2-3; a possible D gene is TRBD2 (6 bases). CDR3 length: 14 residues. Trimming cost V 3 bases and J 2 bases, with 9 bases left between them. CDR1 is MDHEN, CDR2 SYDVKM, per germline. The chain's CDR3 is CASSFLANTDTQYF. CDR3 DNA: TGTGCCAGCAGTTTCCTAGCGAACACAGATACGCAGTATTTT. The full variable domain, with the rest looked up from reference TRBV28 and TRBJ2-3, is DVKVTQSSRYLVKRTGEKVFLECVQDMDHENMFWYRQDPGLGLRLIYFSYDVKMKEKGDIPEGYSVSREKKERFSLILESASTNQTSMYLCASSFLANTDTQYFGPGTRLTVL.

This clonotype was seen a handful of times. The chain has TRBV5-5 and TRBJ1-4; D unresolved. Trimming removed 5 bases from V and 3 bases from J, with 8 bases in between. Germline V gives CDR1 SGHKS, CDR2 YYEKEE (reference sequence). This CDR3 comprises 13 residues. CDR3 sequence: CASRGSANEKLFF. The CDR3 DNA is TGTGCCAGCAGGGGGTCAGCTAATGAAAAACTGTTTTTT.

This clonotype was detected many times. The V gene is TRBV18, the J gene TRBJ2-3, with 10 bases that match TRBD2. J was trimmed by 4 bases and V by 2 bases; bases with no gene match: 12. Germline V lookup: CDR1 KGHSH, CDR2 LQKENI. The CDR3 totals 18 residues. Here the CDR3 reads CASSPIIPSGRAADTQYF. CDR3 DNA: TGTGCCAGCTCACCAATAATCCCAAGCGGGAGGGCGGCAGATACGCAGTATTTT.

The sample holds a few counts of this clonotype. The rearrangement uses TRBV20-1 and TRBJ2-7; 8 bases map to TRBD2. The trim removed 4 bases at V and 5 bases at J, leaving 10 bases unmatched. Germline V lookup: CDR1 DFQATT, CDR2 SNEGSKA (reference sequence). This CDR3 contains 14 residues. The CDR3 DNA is TGCAGTGCTATAACCGGGCGGGAGGTGAACGAGCAGTACTTC. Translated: CSAITGREVNEQYF.

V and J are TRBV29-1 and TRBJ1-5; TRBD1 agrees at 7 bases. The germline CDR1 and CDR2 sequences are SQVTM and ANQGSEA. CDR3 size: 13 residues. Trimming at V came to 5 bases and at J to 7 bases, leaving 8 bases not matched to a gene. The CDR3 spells CSVLTGDGQPQHF. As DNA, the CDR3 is TGCAGCGTTCTCACAGGGGACGGCCAGCCCCAGCATTTT.

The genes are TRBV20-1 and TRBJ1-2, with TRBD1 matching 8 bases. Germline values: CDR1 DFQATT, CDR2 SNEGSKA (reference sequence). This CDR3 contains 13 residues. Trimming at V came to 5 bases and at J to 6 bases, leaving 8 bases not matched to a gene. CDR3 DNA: TGCAGTGCTCGAACGGGACAGGCAAATGGCTACACCTTC. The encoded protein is CSARTGQANGYTF.

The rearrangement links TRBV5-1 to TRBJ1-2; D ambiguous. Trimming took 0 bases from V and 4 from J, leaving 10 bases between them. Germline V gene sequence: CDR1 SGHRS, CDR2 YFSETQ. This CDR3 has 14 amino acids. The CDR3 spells CASSLDGEGYGYTF. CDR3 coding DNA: TGCGCCAGCAGCTTGGATGGCGAGGGCTATGGCTACACCTTC.

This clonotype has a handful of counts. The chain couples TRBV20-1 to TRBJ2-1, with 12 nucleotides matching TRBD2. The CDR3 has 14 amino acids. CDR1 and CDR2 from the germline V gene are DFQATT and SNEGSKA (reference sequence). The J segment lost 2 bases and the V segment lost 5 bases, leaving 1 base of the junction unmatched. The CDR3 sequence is CSAWTSGTYNEQFF. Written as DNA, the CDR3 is TGCAGTGCTTGGACTAGCGGGACCTACAATGAGCAGTTCTTC.